One sample yielded the 10 T cell receptor beta chains listed below, sequenced in a study of shared clonotypes between healthy human individuals. The method was immunoSEQ multiplex PCR; TCRdb's version includes in-frame clones alone and lacks a portion of them. The sample carries 2,100,000 or so clones, approximately 96% recorded once. Specimen: naive CD4+ T cells sorted from blood. Indicated subset: CD45RA+ positively selected. All receptors derive from a man between 18 and 35 years old in good health.

The chain carries TRBV4-1 and TRBJ1-1; 9 nucleotides match TRBD1. Germline CDR1 and CDR2: MGHRA and YSYEKL. Trimming removed 0 bases from V and 6 bases from J; junction bases left unmatched: 8. The CDR3 has 16 residues. CDR3 sequence reads: CASSQDRGQGTPEAFF. The CDR3 nucleotides read TGCGCCAGCAGCCAAGATAGGGGACAGGGCACGCCTGAAGCTTTCTTT.

This chain links TRBV6-5 with TRBJ2-3; 12 bases line up with TRBD2. The germline CDR1 and CDR2 sequences are MNHEY and SVGAGI. CDR3 length: 16 residues. V dropped 4 bases and J dropped 6; count of bases not matched to a gene: 8. The DNA for the CDR3 is TGTGCCAGCAGTTCCCTAGCGGGGGGGCACCCCGATACGCAGTATTTT. Protein sequence: CASSSLAGGHPDTQYF.

V gene TRBV5-6 combines with J gene TRBJ2-1; tentative D call: TRBD2 (5 bases). The CDR3 is made up of 15 amino acids. Between the trimmed V and J ends, which lost 2 bases and 4 bases, there was a span of 13 bases. From germline, CDR1 is SGHDT and CDR2 YYEEEE. Written as DNA, the CDR3 is TGTGCCAGCAGCTTAACTAGTGCCCTTTACAATGAGCAGTTCTTC. As protein: CASSLTSALYNEQFF.

This chain links TRBV18 with TRBJ2-7; tentative D call: TRBD1 (5 bases). Germline V gives CDR1 KGHSH, CDR2 LQKENI. This CDR3 has 13 amino acids. Trimming removed 6 bases at V and 2 bases at J, with 11 bases between. CDR3 in amino acids: CASSQGHAYEQYF. CDR3 coding DNA: TGTGCCAGCTCTCAAGGACACGCCTACGAGCAGTACTTC.

V and J are TRBV7-9 and TRBJ2-3; TRBD2 matches at 13 bases. V dropped 5 bases and J dropped 0; count of bases not matched to a gene: 5. CDR3 length: 17 residues. Germline V gene data show CDR1 as SEHNR and CDR2 as FQNEAQ (reference sequence). The CDR3: CASSLGLAGYSTDTQYF. In DNA form, the CDR3 reads TGTGCCAGCAGCCTGGGACTAGCGGGGTATAGCACAGATACGCAGTATTTT.

The rearrangement uses TRBV20-1 and TRBJ2-1; a weak D match, TRBD1 (6 bases). The CDR3 is 10 residues long. The V end lost 5 bases, the J end lost 10 bases, and 9 bases lay between the germline ends. The germline V gene has CDR1 DFQATT and CDR2 SNEGSKA (reference sequence). CDR3 sequence reads: CSARQAEQFF. The CDR3 bases are TGCAGTGCTCGACAGGCCGAGCAGTTCTTC.

The rearrangement joins TRBV30 to TRBJ2-7; D gene uncertain. Germline CDR1 reads GTSNPN; CDR2 reads SVGIG (reference sequence). The V and J ends lost 1 base and 0 bases respectively, with 10 bases between them. CDR3 size: 14 residues. The chain's CDR3 is CAWSGNPSSYEQYF. The CDR3, as DNA: TGTGCCTGGAGTGGGAACCCGAGCTCCTACGAGCAGTACTTC. Full variable domain (rest looked up from reference TRBV30 and TRBJ2-7): SQTIHQWPATLVQPVGSPLSLECTVEGTSNPNLYWYRQAAGRGLQLLFYSVGIGQISSEVPQNLSASRPQDRQFILSSKKLLLSDSGFYLCAWSGNPSSYEQYFGPGTRLTVT.

J is TRBJ2-5 and V is TRBV5-1, with a possible D match to TRBD1 (5 bases). CDR1 and CDR2 (germline): SGHRS, YFSETQ. The CDR3 has 14 residues. V dropped 4 bases and J dropped 4 bases, with 14 bases sitting between them. Here the CDR3 DNA reads TGCGCCAGCAGCGTCCCGACAGCGCTAGAGACCCAGTACTTC. Translating it yields CASSVPTALETQYF.

This chain links TRBV5-1 with TRBJ2-6; no firm D call. This CDR3 region has 14 residues. V lost 3 bases, J lost 6 bases, and 10 bases lay in between. Germline loops: CDR1 SGHRS, CDR2 YFSETQ. The CDR3 bases are TGCGCCAGCAGCTCAACTACGACGGCCAACGTCCTGACTTTC. Translation gives CASSSTTTANVLTF. The full variable domain, rest sourced from reference TRBV5-1 and TRBJ2-6, is KAGVTQTPRYLIKTRGQQVTLSCSPISGHRSVSWYQQTPGQGLQFLFEYFSETQRNKGNFPGRFSGRQFSNSRSEMNVSTLELGDSALYLCASSSTTTANVLTFGAGSRLTVL.

V is TRBV27 and J is TRBJ2-7; D possibly corresponds to TRBD2 (5 bases). This CDR3 is 15 amino acids long. Per the germline V gene, CDR1 is MNHEY and CDR2 is SMNVEV (reference sequence). The ends were cut back, 5 bases at V and 6 bases at J, with 20 bases in the middle. The CDR3 DNA reads as TGTGCCAGCAGTCCCCGGACTCTTTTTGGTTCCGAGCAGTACTTC. Its protein is CASSPRTLFGSEQYF.